A single sample gave rise to the 30 T cell receptor beta chains below, sequenced in a study of T-cell memory formation after mild COVID-19. MiXCR was run by TCRdb on the 5' RACE reads, yielding one entry per CDR3 protein. The table records some 310,000 distinct CDR3 sequences, 20% to 25% of them present only once. Input material: PBMCs or a T cell subset sorted from them (not recorded which). Receptors originate from a man aged 18 to 29 who had mild COVID-19 (a few samples of this study predate the infection). Cell type and time point are not known.

The chain combines TRBV10-3 with TRBJ1-6; no definite D call. The CDR3 runs to 13 residues. V was cut by 4 bases and J by 5 bases, with 6 bases left in between. Germline lookup yields CDR1 ENHRY and CDR2 SYGVKD. The CDR3 sequence: CAISGPDNSPLHF. The CDR3 DNA reads TGTGCCATCAGTGGCCCAGATAATTCACCCCTCCACTTT.

The V and J genes are TRBV6-6 and TRBJ2-1; D is undetermined. V was cut by 7 bases and J by 9 bases, with 10 bases left in between. Germline CDR1 reads MNHNY; CDR2 reads SVGAGI (reference sequence). This CDR3 has 11 amino acids. The CDR3 here is CASMYYSEQFF. DNA for the CDR3: TGTGCCAGCATGTACTATTCTGAGCAGTTCTTC.

The genes are TRBV7-8 and TRBJ1-3; D might be TRBD1 (5 bases). The V end lost 5 bases, the J end lost 2 bases, and 13 bases lay between the germline ends. This CDR3 region has 15 residues. Germline V gene sequence: CDR1 SGHVS, CDR2 FQNEAQ. The CDR3 DNA is TGTGCCAGCAGCCTTAGTACAGGAGCTGGAAACACCATATATTTT. Encoded protein: CASSLSTGAGNTIYF.

Here the CDR3 reads CASSFGDPTYNEQFF. CDR3 sequence (DNA): TGTGCCAGCAGCTTCGGAGACCCTACCTACAATGAGCAGTTCTTC. This chain joins TRBV7-3 and TRBJ2-1, with D unresolved. This CDR3 is 15 amino acids long. Trimming removed 3 bases from V and 2 bases from J, with 11 bases in between. CDR1 SGHTA and CDR2 FQGTGA come from the germline V gene.

This clonotype showed up just a few times. The rearrangement links TRBV18 to TRBJ1-3, with 9 bases matching TRBD1. CDR3 length: 13 amino acids. Germline assignment: CDR1 KGHSH and CDR2 LQKENI. The CDR3, as DNA: TGTGCAGCGGGGACAGGGACCGGAAACACCATATATTTT. Translated: CAAGTGTGNTIYF.

The rearrangement links TRBV7-6 to TRBJ2-3; TRBD2 matches 9 bases. From germline, CDR1 is SGHVS and CDR2 FNYEAQ. CDR3 length: 15 amino acids. V shed 4 bases, J shed 4 bases, and the junction held 6 bases outside the gene matches. The CDR3 region has the DNA TGTGCCAGCAGCTCTAGCGGGGCCATCCCAGATACGCAGTATTTT. This sequence encodes CASSSSGAIPDTQYF.

The gene calls are TRBV15 and TRBJ2-7; 9 bases map to TRBD1. The V and J ends lost 2 bases and 4 bases, in that order; junction bases with no gene match: 12. The CDR3 covers 17 residues. CDR1 LNHNV and CDR2 YYDKDF come from the germline V gene (reference sequence). The CDR3 nucleotides are TGTGCCACCAGCAGAAATCTCGCCGGGACAGGGTCGTACGAGCAGTACTTC. Translated: CATSRNLAGTGSYEQYF.

This chain connects TRBV7-9 to TRBJ1-2; D gene unclear. Germline values: CDR1 SEHNR, CDR2 FQNEAQ (reference sequence). Trimming stripped 0 bases from V and 8 bases from J, with 10 bases between. This CDR3 is built from 13 residues. DNA for the CDR3: TGTGCCAGCAGCTTAGCAGGGAGAGGCGGCTACACCTTC. This codes for CASSLAGRGGYTF.

This clonotype came up a few times. This chain uses TRBV20-1 with TRBJ2-1; D is possibly TRBD1 (5 bases). Between the trimmed V and J ends, which lost 2 bases and 4 bases, there was a span of 15 bases. Germline V lookup: CDR1 DFQATT, CDR2 SNEGSKA (reference sequence). CDR3 length equals 15 residues. DNA of the CDR3: TGCAGTGCTAGACCTCCCGACAGAGAATACAATGAGCAGTTCTTC. This codes for CSARPPDREYNEQFF.

The chain couples TRBV7-3 to TRBJ2-2; TRBD2 agrees at 9 bases. Germline CDR1 reads SGHTA; CDR2 reads FQGTGA. V shed 5 bases and J 1 base; nucleotides not matched to a gene: 5. There are 16 residues in the CDR3. CDR3 sequence: CASSMNSGGNTGELFF. The CDR3 nucleotides are TGTGCCAGCAGCATGAATAGCGGGGGGAACACCGGGGAGCTGTTTTTT.

The chain has TRBV6-5 and TRBJ2-5, with D perhaps matching TRBD1 or TRBD2 (5 bases each). The V and J ends lost 6 bases and 5 bases respectively, with 16 bases between them. Germline V gene lookup returns CDR1 MNHEY and CDR2 SVGAGI. The CDR3 is made up of 14 amino acids. As DNA, the CDR3 is TGTGCCAGCAGCCCAGGACTTTGGGGGGAGACCCAGTACTTC. Residues: CASSPGLWGETQYF.

This clonotype was observed a handful of times. This chain joins TRBV11-2 and TRBJ1-1; D might be TRBD1 (5 bases). The CDR3 loop spans 15 amino acids. The V end was cut by 4 bases, the J end by 0 bases, with 12 bases between. CDR1 SGHAT and CDR2 FQNNGV come from the germline V gene. The CDR3 loop is CASSWKGYLNTEAFF. In DNA form, the CDR3 reads TGTGCCAGCAGCTGGAAGGGGTACTTGAACACTGAAGCTTTCTTT.

The chain is built from TRBV6-1 and TRBJ2-7; TRBD1 matches at 8 bases. The CDR3 has 12 amino acids. CDR1 is MNHNS, CDR2 SASEGT, per germline. V was clipped by 7 bases and J by 4 bases; unmatched bases: 3. In nucleotides, the CDR3 is TGTGCCAGCAACCGACAGGGGTACGAGCAGTACTTC. Amino acid sequence: CASNRQGYEQYF.

This clonotype came up a few times. The chain combines TRBV2 with TRBJ2-6, with D perhaps matching TRBD1 (5 bases). This CDR3 region has 15 residues. V was trimmed by 7 bases and J by 0 bases, leaving 10 bases between them. Germline V lookup: CDR1 SNHLY, CDR2 FYNNEI. The CDR3 loop reads CASTRVPSGANVLTF. In DNA form, the CDR3 reads TGTGCCAGCACCAGGGTCCCCTCTGGGGCCAACGTCCTGACTTTC.

This clonotype was observed at least ten times. The J gene is TRBJ2-2, the V gene TRBV4-3, with a weak D call TRBD1 (5 bases). The germline V and J ends were trimmed by 0 bases and 3 bases, with 8 bases remaining between them. Per the germline V gene, CDR1 is LGHNA and CDR2 is YSLEER. The CDR3 spans 15 residues. CDR3: CASSQDGRDTGELFF. CDR3 nucleotide sequence: TGCGCCAGCAGCCAAGATGGCAGGGACACCGGGGAGCTGTTTTTT.

The chain has TRBV6-2 or TRBV6-3 and TRBJ2-3, with TRBD1 identical over 9 bases. Per germline, CDR1 MNHEY and CDR2 SVGEGT. V lost 5 bases and J lost 1; bases outside the gene matches: 7. The CDR3 is made up of 16 amino acids. The CDR3: CASSNDRDRGTDTQYF. CDR3 in DNA: TGTGCCAGCAGTAACGACCGGGACAGGGGCACAGATACGCAGTATTTT.

This chain joins TRBV7-8 and TRBJ1-5; D is ambiguous. Germline V gene data show CDR1 as SGHVS and CDR2 as FQNEAQ. Trimming shortened V by 1 base and J by 0 bases, and 19 bases separated the two germline ends. The CDR3 is 19 residues long. In DNA form, the CDR3 reads TGTGCCAGCAGCTTAGTGGCTGGGCACTGGCTATATAGCAATCAGCCCCAGCATTTT. Translating it yields CASSLVAGHWLYSNQPQHF.

A word on this clonotype: The junction differs from germline at one of its ends, possibly a read error. V gene TRBV5-1 combines with J gene TRBJ2-5; D is ambiguous. The length of the CDR3 is 17 residues. The V gene's germline CDR1 is SGHRS and CDR2 YFSETQ. The CDR3 region is CDSSTLSHPSVQETQYF. For the CDR3, the DNA is TGCGACAGCAGCACACTTAGCCACCCTTCCGTACAAGAGACCCAGTACTTC.

V is TRBV4-1 and J is TRBJ1-2; a weak D match, TRBD1 (5 bases). The germline CDR1 and CDR2 sequences are MGHRA and YSYEKL. Trimming removed 0 bases at V and 8 bases at J, with 16 bases between. The CDR3 spans 15 residues. CDR3 DNA sequence: TGCGCCAGCAGCCAAGAATGGCCCCAGGGACGAGGCTACACCTTC. It codes for CASSQEWPQGRGYTF.

V and J are TRBV4-3 and TRBJ1-6, with D hard to call. Germline CDR1 LGHNA, CDR2 YSLEER. Trimming took 3 bases from V and 8 from J, leaving 11 bases between them. This CDR3 spans 14 amino acids. The CDR3 DNA reads TGCGCCAGCAGCCAGCAGTCGCTCCATTCACCCCTCCACTTT. Translation: CASSQQSLHSPLHF.

This clonotype was observed many times. This chain links TRBV5-1 with TRBJ2-3; D remains ambiguous. In germline, CDR1 is SGHRS, CDR2 YFSETQ. The V end lost 0 bases, the J end lost 6 bases, and 11 bases lay between the germline ends. This CDR3 has 14 residues. The CDR3 spells CASSLGPNLDTQYF. The CDR3 DNA sequence: TGCGCCAGCAGCTTGGGGCCTAATCTTGATACGCAGTATTTT.

In this sample, this clonotype turned up many times. This chain uses TRBV3-1 with TRBJ2-1; 9 bases are a match to TRBD2. CDR1 is LGHDT and CDR2 is YNNKEL in the germline V gene (reference sequence). J lost 0 bases, V lost 4 bases, and 19 bases had no gene match. This CDR3 spans 21 amino acids. This CDR3 reads CASSPVLLLERGVNSYNEQFF. CDR3 bases: TGTGCCAGCAGCCCCGTACTCTTGCTCGAGCGGGGGGTAAACTCCTACAATGAGCAGTTCTTC.

This chain uses TRBV9 with TRBJ1-6; D perhaps matches TRBD1 (6 bases). Germline V gene sequence: CDR1 SGDLS, CDR2 YYNGEE. Trimming took 4 bases from V and 7 from J, leaving 15 bases between them. The CDR3 extends over 15 amino acids. This CDR3 is CASSPGGAANSPLHF. The CDR3, as DNA: TGTGCCAGCAGCCCGGGGGGGGCAGCCAATTCACCCCTCCACTTT.

The chain is built from TRBV27 and TRBJ2-3; 10 bases line up with TRBD2. CDR3 length: 16 amino acids. V gave up 5 bases and J gave up 2 bases; unmatched junction bases: 7. CDR1 and CDR2 (germline): MNHEY, SMNVEV (reference sequence). The CDR3: CASSKRLAGFTDTQYF. The CDR3 coding sequence is TGTGCCAGCAGTAAACGACTAGCGGGTTTCACAGATACGCAGTATTTT.

This clonotype has just a few counts. The V and J genes are TRBV7-2 and TRBJ2-5; 11 nucleotides agree with TRBD2. Germline CDR1 is SGHTA and CDR2 is FQGNSA. Trimming took 3 bases from V and 4 from J; bases not matched to a gene: 4. The CDR3 runs 15 residues. DNA of the CDR3: TGTGCCAGCAGCTTTCTAGCGGGGGGTGGAGAGACCCAGTACTTC. It is translated as CASSFLAGGGETQYF. Complete variable domain (other parts from reference TRBV7-2 and TRBJ2-5): GAGVSQSPSNKVTEKGKDVELRCDPISGHTALYWYRQSLGQGLEFLIYFQGNSAPDKSGLPSDRFSAERTGGSVSTLTIQRTQQEDSAVYLCASSFLAGGGETQYFGPGTRLLVL.

The chain is built from TRBV27 and TRBJ1-2; 7 bases match TRBD1. Per the germline V gene, CDR1 is MNHEY and CDR2 is SMNVEV (reference sequence). V shed 5 bases and J 3 bases; nucleotides not matched to a gene: 15. This CDR3 has 17 amino acids. The CDR3 bases are TGTGCCAGCAGTCCGGACCTCCTGACAGGGAGAGACTATGGCTACACCTTC. Amino acids: CASSPDLLTGRDYGYTF.

This clonotype appeared a few times. J is TRBJ1-1 and V is TRBV5-4, with D hard to call. The germline V gene has CDR1 SGHNT and CDR2 YYREEE (reference sequence). V lost 4 bases to trimming and J lost 2 bases, with 6 bases between them. The CDR3 sequence is 12 residues long. CDR3: CASSEANTEAFF. The CDR3 region has the DNA TGTGCCAGCAGCGAAGCCAACACTGAAGCTTTCTTT.

This chain joins TRBV7-3 and TRBJ2-3; perhaps TRBD1 as D (6 bases). Germline V gives CDR1 SGHTA, CDR2 FQGTGA. V was pared by 2 bases and J by 5 bases, with 11 bases between. The CDR3 sequence is 14 residues long. This CDR3 reads CASSLEGERDTQYF. The CDR3 nucleotides read TGTGCCAGCAGCTTAGAGGGGGAGAGAGATACGCAGTATTTT.

This clonotype was picked up many times. The chain recombines TRBV5-1 with TRBJ2-7; no firm D call. This CDR3 is built from 13 residues. The germline V and J ends were trimmed by 0 bases and 5 bases, with 9 bases remaining between them. The germline CDR1 and CDR2 sequences are SGHRS and YFSETQ. CDR3 DNA: TGCGCCAGCAGCTTGGGTCAGGTCCACGAGCAGTACTTC. Protein sequence: CASSLGQVHEQYF.

The chain has TRBV18 and TRBJ2-4; D gene ambiguous. The length of the CDR3 is 14 residues. The V gene lost 6 bases and the J gene lost 3 bases, with 12 bases spanning the gap. Germline CDR1 and CDR2: KGHSH and LQKENI. This chain's CDR3 is CASSEILGKNIQYF. The CDR3 DNA reads as TGTGCCAGCTCCGAAATTTTGGGCAAAAACATTCAGTACTTC.